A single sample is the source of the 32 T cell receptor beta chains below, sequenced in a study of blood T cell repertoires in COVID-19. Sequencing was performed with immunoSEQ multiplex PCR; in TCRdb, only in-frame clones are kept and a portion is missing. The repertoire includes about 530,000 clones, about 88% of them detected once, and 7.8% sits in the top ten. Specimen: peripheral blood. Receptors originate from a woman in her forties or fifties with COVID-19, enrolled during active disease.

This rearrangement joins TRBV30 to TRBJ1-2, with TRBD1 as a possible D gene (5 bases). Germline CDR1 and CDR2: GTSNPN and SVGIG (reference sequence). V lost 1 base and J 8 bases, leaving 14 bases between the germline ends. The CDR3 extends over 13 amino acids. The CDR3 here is CAWSEGLRVGYTF. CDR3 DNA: TGTGCCTGGAGTGAGGGGCTGCGAGTAGGCTACACCTTC.

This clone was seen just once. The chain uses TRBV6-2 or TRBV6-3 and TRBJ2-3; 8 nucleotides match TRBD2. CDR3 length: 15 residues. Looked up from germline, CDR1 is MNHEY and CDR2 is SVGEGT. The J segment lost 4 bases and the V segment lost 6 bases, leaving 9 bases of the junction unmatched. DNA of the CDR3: TGTGCCAGCAGCCACCCGACTAGCGCAGCAGATACGCAGTATTTT. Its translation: CASSHPTSAADTQYF.

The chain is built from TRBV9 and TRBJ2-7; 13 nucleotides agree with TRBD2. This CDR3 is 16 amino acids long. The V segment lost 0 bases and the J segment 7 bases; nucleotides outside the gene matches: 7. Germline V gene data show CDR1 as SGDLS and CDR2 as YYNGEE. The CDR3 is CASSVVGTSGVGEQYF. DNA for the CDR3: TGTGCCAGCAGCGTAGTGGGGACTAGCGGGGTTGGGGAGCAGTACTTC.

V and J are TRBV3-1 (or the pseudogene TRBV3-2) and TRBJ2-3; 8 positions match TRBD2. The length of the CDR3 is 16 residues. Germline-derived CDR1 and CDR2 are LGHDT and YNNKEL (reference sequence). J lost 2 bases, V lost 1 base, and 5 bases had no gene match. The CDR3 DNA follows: TGTGCCAGCAGCCAAGCCTCAGCGGGGGACACAGATACGCAGTATTTT. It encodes CASSQASAGDTDTQYF.

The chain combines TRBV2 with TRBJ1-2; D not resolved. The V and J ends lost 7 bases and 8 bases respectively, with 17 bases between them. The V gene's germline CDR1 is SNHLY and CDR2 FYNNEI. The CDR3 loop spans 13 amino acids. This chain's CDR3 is CASNLIEGNGYTF. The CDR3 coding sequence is TGTGCCAGCAACTTAATTGAGGGAAACGGCTACACCTTC.

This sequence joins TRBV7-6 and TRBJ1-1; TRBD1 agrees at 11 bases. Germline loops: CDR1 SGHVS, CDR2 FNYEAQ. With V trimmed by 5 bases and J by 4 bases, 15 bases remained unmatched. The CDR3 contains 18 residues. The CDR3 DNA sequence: TGTGCCAGCAGCCCACGGCTCTCCCGGACAGGGGGCGGCACTGAAGCTTTCTTT. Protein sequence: CASSPRLSRTGGGTEAFF.

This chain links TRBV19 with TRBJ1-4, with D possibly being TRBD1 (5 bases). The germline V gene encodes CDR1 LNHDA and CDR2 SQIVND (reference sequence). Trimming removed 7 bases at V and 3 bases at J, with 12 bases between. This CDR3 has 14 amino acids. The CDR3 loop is CASTRTYSNEKLFF. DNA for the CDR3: TGTGCCAGTACCCGGACATATTCTAATGAAAAACTGTTTTTT.

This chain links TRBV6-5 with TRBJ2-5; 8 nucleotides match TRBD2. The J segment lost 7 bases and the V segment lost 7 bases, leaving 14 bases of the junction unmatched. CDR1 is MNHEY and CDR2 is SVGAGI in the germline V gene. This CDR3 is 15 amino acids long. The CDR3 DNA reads TGTGCCAGCACCGACGAGCGGGGGACCTTTGGGACCCAGTACTTC. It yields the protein CASTDERGTFGTQYF.

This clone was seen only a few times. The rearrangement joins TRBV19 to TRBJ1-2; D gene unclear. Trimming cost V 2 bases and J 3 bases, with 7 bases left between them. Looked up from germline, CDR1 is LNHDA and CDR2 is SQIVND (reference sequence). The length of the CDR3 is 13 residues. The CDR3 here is CASSINGDYGYTF. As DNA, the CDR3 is TGTGCCAGTAGTATAAACGGAGACTATGGCTACACCTTC.

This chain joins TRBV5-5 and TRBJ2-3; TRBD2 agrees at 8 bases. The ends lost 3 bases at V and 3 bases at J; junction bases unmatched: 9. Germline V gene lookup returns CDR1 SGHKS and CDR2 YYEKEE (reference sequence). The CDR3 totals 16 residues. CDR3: CASSSRGGLRTDTQYF. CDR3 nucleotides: TGTGCCAGCAGCTCCCGGGGGGGCTTACGGACAGATACGCAGTATTTT.

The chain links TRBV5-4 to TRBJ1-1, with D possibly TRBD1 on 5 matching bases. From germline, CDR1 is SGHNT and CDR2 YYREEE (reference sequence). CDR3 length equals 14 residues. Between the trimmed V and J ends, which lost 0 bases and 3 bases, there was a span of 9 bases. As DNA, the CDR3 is TGTGCCAGCAGCTTGGACGGGGGGGACACTGAAGCTTTCTTT. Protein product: CASSLDGGDTEAFF. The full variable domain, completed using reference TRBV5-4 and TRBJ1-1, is ETGVTQSPTHLIKTRGQQVTLRCSSQSGHNTVSWYQQALGQGPQFIFQYYREEENGRGNFPPRFSGLQFPNYSSELNVNALELDDSALYLCASSLDGGDTEAFFGQGTRLTVV.

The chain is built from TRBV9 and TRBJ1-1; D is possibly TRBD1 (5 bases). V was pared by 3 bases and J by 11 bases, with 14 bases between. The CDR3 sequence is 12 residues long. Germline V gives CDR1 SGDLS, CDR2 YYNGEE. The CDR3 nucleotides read TGTGCCAGCAGCGAAGTGGGGGGAGAGGCTTTCTTT. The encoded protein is CASSEVGGEAFF.

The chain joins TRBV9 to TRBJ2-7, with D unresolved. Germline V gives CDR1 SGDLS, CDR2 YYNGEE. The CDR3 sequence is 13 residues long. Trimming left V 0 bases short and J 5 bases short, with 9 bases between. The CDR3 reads CASSVAVEDEQYF. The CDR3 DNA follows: TGTGCCAGCAGCGTAGCTGTAGAGGACGAGCAGTACTTC.

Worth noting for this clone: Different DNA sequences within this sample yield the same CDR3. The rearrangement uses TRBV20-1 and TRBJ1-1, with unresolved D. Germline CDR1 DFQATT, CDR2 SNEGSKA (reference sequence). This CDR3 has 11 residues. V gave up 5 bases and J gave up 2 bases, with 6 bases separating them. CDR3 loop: CSAPLNTEAFF. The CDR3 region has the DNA TGCAGTGCTCCCCTTAACACTGAAGCTTTCTTT.

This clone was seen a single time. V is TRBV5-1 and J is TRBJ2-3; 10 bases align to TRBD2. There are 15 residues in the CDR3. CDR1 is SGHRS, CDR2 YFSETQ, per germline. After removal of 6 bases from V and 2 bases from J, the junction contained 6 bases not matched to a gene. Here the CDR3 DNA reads TGCGCCAGCAAAGGGACTAGCGTGACCACAGATACGCAGTATTTT. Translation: CASKGTSVTTDTQYF.

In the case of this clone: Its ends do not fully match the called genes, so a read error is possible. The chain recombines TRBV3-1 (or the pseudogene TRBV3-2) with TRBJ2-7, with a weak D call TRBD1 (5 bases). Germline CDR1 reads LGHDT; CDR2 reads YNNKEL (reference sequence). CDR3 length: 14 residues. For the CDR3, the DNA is TGTGCCAGCACCCAAGGGGCAGGGCCCTACGAGCAGTACTTC. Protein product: CASTQGAGPYEQYF.

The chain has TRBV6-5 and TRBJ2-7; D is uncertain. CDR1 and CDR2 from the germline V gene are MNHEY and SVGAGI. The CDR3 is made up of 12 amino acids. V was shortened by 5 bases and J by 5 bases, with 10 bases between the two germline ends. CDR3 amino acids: CASSRVPHEQYF. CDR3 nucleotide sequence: TGTGCCAGCAGTCGCGTCCCCCACGAGCAGTACTTC.

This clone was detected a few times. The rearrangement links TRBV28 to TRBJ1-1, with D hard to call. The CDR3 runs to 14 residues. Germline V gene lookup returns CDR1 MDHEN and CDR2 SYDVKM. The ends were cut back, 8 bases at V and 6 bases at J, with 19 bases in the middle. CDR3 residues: CASRGGRGEPEAFF. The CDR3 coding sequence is TGTGCCAGCCGTGGAGGACGGGGTGAGCCTGAAGCTTTCTTT.

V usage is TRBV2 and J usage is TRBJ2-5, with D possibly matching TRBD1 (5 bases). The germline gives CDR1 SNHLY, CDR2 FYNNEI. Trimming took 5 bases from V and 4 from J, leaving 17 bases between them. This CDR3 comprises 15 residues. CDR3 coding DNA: TGTGCCAGCAGTCACCCCAGGGATGTACGAGAGACCCAGTACTTC. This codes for CASSHPRDVRETQYF.

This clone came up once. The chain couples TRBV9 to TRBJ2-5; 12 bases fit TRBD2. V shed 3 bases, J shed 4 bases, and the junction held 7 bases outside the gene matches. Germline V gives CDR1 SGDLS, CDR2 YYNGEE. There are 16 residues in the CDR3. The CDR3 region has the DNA TGTGCCAGCAGCGCCCCTAAGACTAGCGGGGGAGAGACCCAGTACTTC. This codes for CASSAPKTSGGETQYF.

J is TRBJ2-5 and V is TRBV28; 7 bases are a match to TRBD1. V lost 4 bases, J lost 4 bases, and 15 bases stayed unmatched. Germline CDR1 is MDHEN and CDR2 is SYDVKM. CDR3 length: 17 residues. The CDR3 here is CASSSPRGQGVVETQYF. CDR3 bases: TGTGCCAGCAGTTCCCCCCGGGGCCAGGGGGTTGTAGAGACCCAGTACTTC.

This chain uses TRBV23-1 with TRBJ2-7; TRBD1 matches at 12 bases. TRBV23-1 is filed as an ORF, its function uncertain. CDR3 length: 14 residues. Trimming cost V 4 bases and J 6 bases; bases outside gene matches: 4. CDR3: CASSLAGQGAEQYF. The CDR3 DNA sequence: TGCGCCAGCAGTCTAGCGGGACAGGGGGCCGAGCAGTACTTC.

CDR3 in amino acids: CASSRGVVNTEAFF. CDR3 sequence (DNA): TGTGCCAGCAGCCGCGGAGTAGTGAACACTGAAGCTTTCTTT. V gene TRBV7-8 combines with J gene TRBJ1-1; D not certain. The V gene lost 5 bases and the J gene lost 0 bases, with 10 bases spanning the gap. CDR1 and CDR2 from the germline V gene are SGHVS and FQNEAQ. The CDR3 runs 14 residues. Combining the CDR3 with reference TRBV7-8 and TRBJ1-1 gives the whole variable domain GAGVSQSPRYKVAKRGQDVALRCDPISGHVSLFWYQQALGQGPEFLTYFQNEAQLDKSGLPSDRFFAERPEGSVSTLKIQRTQQEDSAVYLCASSRGVVNTEAFFGQGTRLTVV.

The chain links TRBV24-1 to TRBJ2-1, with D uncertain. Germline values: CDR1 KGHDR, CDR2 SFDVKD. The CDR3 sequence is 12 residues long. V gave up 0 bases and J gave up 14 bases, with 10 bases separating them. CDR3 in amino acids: CATSDLHAKKFF. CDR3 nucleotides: TGTGCCACCAGTGATTTGCACGCGAAGAAGTTCTTC.

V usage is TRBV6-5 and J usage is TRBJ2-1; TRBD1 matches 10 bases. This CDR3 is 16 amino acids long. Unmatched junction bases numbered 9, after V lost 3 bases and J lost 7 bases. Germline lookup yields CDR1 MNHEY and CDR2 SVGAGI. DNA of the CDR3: TGTGCCAGCAGTTATTCCGGGACAGGGGACATTAATGAGCAGTTCTTC. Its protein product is CASSYSGTGDINEQFF.

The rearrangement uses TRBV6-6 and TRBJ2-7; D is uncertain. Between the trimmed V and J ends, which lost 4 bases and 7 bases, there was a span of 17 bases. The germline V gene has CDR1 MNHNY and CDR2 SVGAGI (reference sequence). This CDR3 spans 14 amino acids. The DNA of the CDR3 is TGTGCCAGCAGTTGGGTTGACTTATCCGGGGAGCAGTACTTC. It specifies CASSWVDLSGEQYF.

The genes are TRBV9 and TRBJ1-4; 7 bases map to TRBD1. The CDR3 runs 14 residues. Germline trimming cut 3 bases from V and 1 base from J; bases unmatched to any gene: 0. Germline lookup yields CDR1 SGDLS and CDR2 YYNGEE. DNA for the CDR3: TGTGCCAGCAGCGACAGGGGAACTAATGAAAAACTGTTTTTT. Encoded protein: CASSDRGTNEKLFF.

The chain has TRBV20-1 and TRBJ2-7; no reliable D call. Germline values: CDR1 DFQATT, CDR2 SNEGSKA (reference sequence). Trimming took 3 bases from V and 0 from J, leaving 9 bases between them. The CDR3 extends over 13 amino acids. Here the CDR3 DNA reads TGCAGTGCTAGTAAGAGAGCCTCCTACGAGCAGTACTTC. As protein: CSASKRASYEQYF.

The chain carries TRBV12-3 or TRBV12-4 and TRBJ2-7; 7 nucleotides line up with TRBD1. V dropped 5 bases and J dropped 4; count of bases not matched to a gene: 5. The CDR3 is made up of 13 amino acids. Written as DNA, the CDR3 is TGTGCCAGCAGTGACAGGGAATATTACGAGCAGTACTTC. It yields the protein CASSDREYYEQYF.

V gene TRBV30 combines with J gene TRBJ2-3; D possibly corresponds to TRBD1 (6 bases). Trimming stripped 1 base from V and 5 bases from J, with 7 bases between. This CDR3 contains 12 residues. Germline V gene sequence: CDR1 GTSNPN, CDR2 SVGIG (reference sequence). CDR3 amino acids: CAWSGGRDTQYF. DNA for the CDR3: TGTGCCTGGAGTGGGGGGCGAGATACGCAGTATTTT.

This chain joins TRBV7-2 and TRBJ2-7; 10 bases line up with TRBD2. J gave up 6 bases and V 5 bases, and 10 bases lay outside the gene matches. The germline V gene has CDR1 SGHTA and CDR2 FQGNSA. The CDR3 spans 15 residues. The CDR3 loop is CASSPAGGLTSEQYF. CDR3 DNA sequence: TGTGCCAGCAGCCCAGCGGGGGGGCTCACCTCCGAGCAGTACTTC.

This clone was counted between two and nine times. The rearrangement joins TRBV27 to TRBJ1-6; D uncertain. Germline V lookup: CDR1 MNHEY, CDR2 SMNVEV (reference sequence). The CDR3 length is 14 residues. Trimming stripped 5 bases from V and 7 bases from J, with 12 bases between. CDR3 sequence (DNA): TGTGCCAGCAGTCCCGCGACGGGAAATTCACCCCTCCACTTT. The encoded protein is CASSPATGNSPLHF.